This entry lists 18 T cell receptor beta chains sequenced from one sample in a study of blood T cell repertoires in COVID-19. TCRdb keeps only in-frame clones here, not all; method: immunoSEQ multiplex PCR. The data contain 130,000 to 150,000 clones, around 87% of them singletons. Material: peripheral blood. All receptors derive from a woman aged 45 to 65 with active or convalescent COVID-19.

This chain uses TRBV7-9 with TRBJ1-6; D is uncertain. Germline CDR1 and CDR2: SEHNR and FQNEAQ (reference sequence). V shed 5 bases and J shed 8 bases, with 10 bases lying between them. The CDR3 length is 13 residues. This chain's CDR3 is CASSLNGDSPLHF. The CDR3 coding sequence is TGTGCCAGCAGCCTAAATGGTGATTCACCCCTCCACTTT.

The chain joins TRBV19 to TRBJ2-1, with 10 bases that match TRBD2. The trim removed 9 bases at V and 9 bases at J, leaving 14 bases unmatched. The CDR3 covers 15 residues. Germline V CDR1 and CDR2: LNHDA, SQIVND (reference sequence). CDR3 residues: CASLGASGGRGEQFF. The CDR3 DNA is TGTGCCAGCCTTGGGGCTAGCGGGGGCCGGGGTGAGCAGTTCTTC.

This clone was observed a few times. CDR3 in DNA: TGCGCCAGCAGCCAAGATAAGGGAGCAGGAAGTACCTACGAGCAGTACTTC. It codes for CASSQDKGAGSTYEQYF. The gene calls are TRBV4-1 and TRBJ2-7, with D maybe TRBD2 (5 bases). Per germline, CDR1 MGHRA and CDR2 YSYEKL. V was shortened by 0 bases and J by 2 bases, with 17 bases between the two germline ends. CDR3 length: 17 residues.

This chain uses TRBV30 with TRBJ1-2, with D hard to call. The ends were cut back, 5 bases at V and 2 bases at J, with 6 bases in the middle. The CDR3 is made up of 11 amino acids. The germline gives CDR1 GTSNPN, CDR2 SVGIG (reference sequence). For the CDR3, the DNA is TGTGCCTGGGGGCAGAACTATGGCTACACCTTC. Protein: CAWGQNYGYTF.

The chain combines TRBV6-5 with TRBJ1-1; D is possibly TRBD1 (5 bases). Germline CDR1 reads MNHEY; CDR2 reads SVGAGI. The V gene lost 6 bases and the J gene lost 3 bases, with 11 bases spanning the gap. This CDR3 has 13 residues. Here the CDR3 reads CASRPGSDTEAFF. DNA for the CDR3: TGTGCCAGCAGACCAGGGTCGGACACTGAAGCTTTCTTT.

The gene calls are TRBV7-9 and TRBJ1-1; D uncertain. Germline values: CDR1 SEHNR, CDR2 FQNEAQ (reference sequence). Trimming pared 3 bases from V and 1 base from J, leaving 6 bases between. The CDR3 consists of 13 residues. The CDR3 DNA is TGTGCCAGCAGCTTTGGAGAGAACACTGAAGCTTTCTTT. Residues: CASSFGENTEAFF.

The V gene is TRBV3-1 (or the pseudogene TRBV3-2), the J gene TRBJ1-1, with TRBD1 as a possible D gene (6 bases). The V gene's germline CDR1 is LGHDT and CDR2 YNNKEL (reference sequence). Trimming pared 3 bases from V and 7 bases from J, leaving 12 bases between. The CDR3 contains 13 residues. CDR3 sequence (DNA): TGTGCCAGCAGCCAGGGGGGAGGGGGTGAAGCTTTCTTT. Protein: CASSQGGGGEAFF.

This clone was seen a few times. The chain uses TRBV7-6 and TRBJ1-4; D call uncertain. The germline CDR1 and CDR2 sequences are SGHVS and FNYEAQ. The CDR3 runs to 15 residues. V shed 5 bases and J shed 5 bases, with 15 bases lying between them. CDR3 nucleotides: TGTGCCAGCAGCACCGGACGGAGGGTAAATGAAAAACTGTTTTTT. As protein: CASSTGRRVNEKLFF.

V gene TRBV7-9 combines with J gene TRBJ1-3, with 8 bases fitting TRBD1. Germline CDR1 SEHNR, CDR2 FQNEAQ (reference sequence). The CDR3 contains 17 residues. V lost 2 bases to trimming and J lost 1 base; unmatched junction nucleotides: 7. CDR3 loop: CASSLTRDRFSGNTIYF. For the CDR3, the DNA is TGTGCCAGCAGCTTAACCCGGGACAGGTTTTCTGGAAACACCATATATTTT.

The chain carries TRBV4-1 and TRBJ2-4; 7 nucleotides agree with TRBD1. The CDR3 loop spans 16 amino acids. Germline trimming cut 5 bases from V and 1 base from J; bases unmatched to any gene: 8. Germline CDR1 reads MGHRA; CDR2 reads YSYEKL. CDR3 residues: CASSSGTAVAKNIQYF. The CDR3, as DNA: TGCGCCAGCAGCTCCGGGACAGCCGTCGCCAAAAACATTCAGTACTTC.

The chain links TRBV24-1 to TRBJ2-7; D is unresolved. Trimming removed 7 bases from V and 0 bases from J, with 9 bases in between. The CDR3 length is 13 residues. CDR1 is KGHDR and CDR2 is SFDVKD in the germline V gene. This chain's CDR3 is CATSPRSSYEQYF. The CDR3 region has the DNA TGTGCCACCAGCCCGCGGAGCTCCTACGAGCAGTACTTC.

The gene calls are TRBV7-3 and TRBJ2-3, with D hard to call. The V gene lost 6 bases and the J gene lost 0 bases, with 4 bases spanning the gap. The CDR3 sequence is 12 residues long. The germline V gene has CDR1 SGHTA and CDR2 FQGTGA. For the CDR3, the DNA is TGTGCCAGCAGTTCTAGCACAGATACGCAGTATTTT. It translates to CASSSSTDTQYF.

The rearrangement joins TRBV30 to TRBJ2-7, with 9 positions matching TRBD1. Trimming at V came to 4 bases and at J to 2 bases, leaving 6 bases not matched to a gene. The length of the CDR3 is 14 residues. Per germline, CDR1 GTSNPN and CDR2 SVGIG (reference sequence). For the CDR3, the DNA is TGTGCCTGGAACCTCAACAGGGGGCCCTACGAGCAGTACTTC. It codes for CAWNLNRGPYEQYF.

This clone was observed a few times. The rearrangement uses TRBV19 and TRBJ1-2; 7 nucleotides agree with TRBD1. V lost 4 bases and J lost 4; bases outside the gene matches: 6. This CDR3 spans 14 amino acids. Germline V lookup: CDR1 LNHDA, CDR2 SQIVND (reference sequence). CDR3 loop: CASSTRDRLYGYTF. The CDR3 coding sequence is TGTGCCAGTAGTACCCGGGACAGACTCTATGGCTACACCTTC.

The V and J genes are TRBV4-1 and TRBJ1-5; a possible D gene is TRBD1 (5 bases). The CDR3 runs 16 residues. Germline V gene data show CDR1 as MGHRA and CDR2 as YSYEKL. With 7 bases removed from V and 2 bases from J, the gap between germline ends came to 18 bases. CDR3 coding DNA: TGCGCCAGCACCAAAGTAGCGGGGGGACGCAATCAGCCCCAGCATTTT. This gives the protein CASTKVAGGRNQPQHF.

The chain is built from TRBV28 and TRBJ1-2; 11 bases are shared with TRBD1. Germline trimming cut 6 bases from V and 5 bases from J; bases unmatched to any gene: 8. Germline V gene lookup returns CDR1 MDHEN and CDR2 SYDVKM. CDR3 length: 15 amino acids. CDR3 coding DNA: TGTGCCAGCAGGACTGGGACAGGGGGTACATATGGCTACACCTTC. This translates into CASRTGTGGTYGYTF.

CDR3 residues: CSVEAGAGTGFLSGYTF. In nucleotides, the CDR3 is TGCAGCGTTGAAGCTGGGGCCGGGACAGGTTTTTTATCCGGCTACACCTTC. The chain carries TRBV29-1 and TRBJ1-2, with 8 bases lining up with TRBD1. The CDR3 consists of 17 residues. The V gene end was trimmed by 1 base and the J gene end by 8 bases; junction bases not matched to a gene: 18. Per germline, CDR1 SQVTM and CDR2 ANQGSEA.

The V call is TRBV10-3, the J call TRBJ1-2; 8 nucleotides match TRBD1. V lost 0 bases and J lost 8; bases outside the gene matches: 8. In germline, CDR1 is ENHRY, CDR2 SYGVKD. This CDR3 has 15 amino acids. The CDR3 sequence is CAISESPTGGEGYTF. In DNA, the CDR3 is TGTGCCATCAGTGAGTCGCCCACAGGGGGAGAGGGCTACACCTTC.